This T cell receptor beta chain derives from a study of blood T cell repertoires in COVID-19. In assigning cohorts, the study relied on participant-reported clinical history. The V end lost 4 bases, the J end lost 6 bases, and 11 bases lay between the germline ends. Germline V gene sequence: CDR1 SGHRS, CDR2 YFSETQ. This CDR3 spans 13 amino acids. TCRdb's table, derived via immunoSEQ multiplex PCR, lists solely in-frame clones and lacks some. Altogether 330,000 or so clones are present, roughly 86% being singletons, with the ten largest covering under 1.2%. The V call is TRBV5-1, the J call TRBJ2-1; no firm D call. Material: PBMCs or T cells enriched from blood (not recorded which). The receptor's source is a woman aged 25 to 39 who had been exposed to COVID-19. DNA for the CDR3: TGCGCCAGCAGCGACCTTCGCGGCAATGAGCAGTTCTTC. It encodes CASSDLRGNEQFF.